The 17 T cell receptor beta chains in this list originate from one sample, sequenced in a study of Graves' ophthalmopathy and Graves' hyperthyroidism. The sequenced template was RNA, covering the TCR beta CDR3 region. The first-round RT-PCR employed HTBI primers together with the Qiagen OneStep RT-PCR kit. A multiplex PCR was then performed as the second round. TCRdb reprocessed the multiplex PCR reads via MiXCR and lists one record per CDR3 protein. Of hundreds of thousands of distinct CDR3 sequences in the sample, 40% were seen once. Specimen: peripheral blood. Receptor source: an adult man with Graves' ophthalmopathy.

The V and J genes are TRBV5-4 and TRBJ1-1; D might be TRBD1 (5 bases). The V gene's germline CDR1 is SGHNT and CDR2 YYREEE (reference sequence). V was clipped by 4 bases and J by 8 bases, with 18 bases between them. CDR3 length equals 14 residues. CDR3 bases: TGTGCCAGCAGCGCTAATGGAATCACAGGCGAAGCTTTCTTT. Protein product: CASSANGITGEAFF.

The chain couples TRBV10-3 to TRBJ2-5, with D tentatively TRBD2 (6 bases). V was trimmed by 0 bases and J by 4 bases, leaving 21 bases between them. Germline CDR1 reads ENHRY; CDR2 reads SYGVKD. The CDR3 sequence is 18 residues long. The CDR3 DNA is TGTGCCATCAGTGAGTCGACCTACTCAGTGGAGGGCCGAGAGACCCAGTACTTC. The encoded protein is CAISESTYSVEGRETQYF.

This clonotype showed up just a few times. The CDR3 coding sequence is TGTGCCAGCAGTGAAGCGCGCGGACCCTATGGCTACACCTTC. It yields the protein CASSEARGPYGYTF. V and J are TRBV2 and TRBJ1-2; D unclear. The V gene's germline CDR1 is SNHLY and CDR2 FYNNEI. Trimming removed 0 bases from V and 4 bases from J, with 9 bases in between. CDR3 length equals 14 residues.

The J gene is TRBJ1-4, the V gene TRBV19, with D possibly being TRBD1 (6 bases). Germline V gene sequence: CDR1 LNHDA, CDR2 SQIVND (reference sequence). CDR3 length: 17 amino acids. The ends were cut back, 5 bases at V and 3 bases at J, with 19 bases in the middle. CDR3 residues: CASSVDRFSESNEKLFF. The CDR3, as DNA: TGTGCCAGTAGTGTCGACAGGTTCTCGGAATCTAATGAAAAACTGTTTTTT. The full variable domain, its missing parts supplied by reference TRBV19 and TRBJ1-4, is DGGITQSPKYLFRKEGQNVTLSCEQNLNHDAMYWYRQDPGQGLRLIYYSQIVNDFQKGDIAEGYSVSREKKESFPLTVTSAQKNPTAFYLCASSVDRFSESNEKLFFGSGTQLSVL.

This clonotype was observed at least ten times. The rearrangement links TRBV10-3 to TRBJ2-6; 8 positions match TRBD2. Trimming took 3 bases from V and 2 from J; bases not matched to a gene: 0. This CDR3 is 15 amino acids long. Germline V lookup: CDR1 ENHRY, CDR2 SYGVKD. CDR3 amino acids: CAISDGGAGANVLTF. For the CDR3, the DNA is TGTGCCATCAGTGACGGGGGGGCTGGGGCCAACGTCCTGACTTTC.

This chain joins TRBV25-1 and TRBJ2-7; TRBD2 is a possible D gene (5 bases). The CDR3 has 14 amino acids. CDR1 is MGHDK, CDR2 SYGVNS, per germline. Trimming shortened V by 3 bases and J by 0 bases, and 9 bases separated the two germline ends. CDR3 in amino acids: CASSESGFSYEQYF. The CDR3 region has the DNA TGTGCCAGCAGTGAGAGCGGATTCTCCTACGAGCAGTACTTC.

To note about this clonotype: A read error may produce the germline difference seen at one junction end. The chain carries TRBV20-1 and TRBJ1-6; 10 bases map to TRBD1. The CDR3 length is 15 residues. The germline V gene encodes CDR1 DFQATT and CDR2 SNEGSKA (reference sequence). The CDR3 region is CSTRSSGQGGSPLHF. The DNA of the CDR3 is TGCAGTACTAGAAGTTCCGGACAGGGGGGTTCACCCCTCCACTTT.

The J gene is TRBJ1-2, the V gene TRBV2; TRBD1 matches 7 bases. V was pared by 8 bases and J by 8 bases, with 11 bases of the junction left unmatched. This CDR3 region has 13 residues. The germline V gene encodes CDR1 SNHLY and CDR2 FYNNEI. The CDR3, as DNA: TGTGCCAGCTCAGACAGGGCTCACTGGGGCTACACCTTC. The encoded protein is CASSDRAHWGYTF.

The V and J genes are TRBV24-1 and TRBJ2-7; 10 bases align to TRBD1. The CDR3 runs 15 residues. Germline CDR1 reads KGHDR; CDR2 reads SFDVKD. Trimming at V came to 5 bases and at J to 4 bases, leaving 7 bases not matched to a gene. The CDR3 DNA sequence: TGTGCCACCAGTGCCACCGGGACAGGGGCATACGAGCAGTACTTC. Translated, it gives CATSATGTGAYEQYF.

CDR3 sequence reads: CASSLRTESNYGYTF. CDR3 DNA sequence: TGTGCCAGCAGCTTGCGGACAGAGTCTAACTATGGCTACACCTTC. The chain carries TRBV12-3 or TRBV12-4 and TRBJ1-2; perhaps TRBD1 as D (6 bases). The ends were cut back, 6 bases at V and 0 bases at J, with 14 bases in the middle. This CDR3 has 15 residues.

V gene TRBV20-1 combines with J gene TRBJ1-5; 11 nucleotides line up with TRBD1. The germline V gene has CDR1 DFQATT and CDR2 SNEGSKA (reference sequence). V was pared by 5 bases and J by 4 bases, with 4 bases of the junction left unmatched. This CDR3 comprises 14 residues. This CDR3 reads CSAWTGGANQPQHF. CDR3 bases: TGCAGTGCTTGGACAGGGGGCGCGAATCAGCCCCAGCATTTT.

V gene TRBV12-3 or TRBV12-4 combines with J gene TRBJ2-7; no reliable D call. Trimming shortened V by 5 bases and J by 3 bases, and 8 bases separated the two germline ends. The CDR3 spans 12 residues. Here the CDR3 DNA reads TGTGCCAGCAGTGGGCTGTACTACGAGCAGTACTTC. Translated, it gives CASSGLYYEQYF.

Notes on this clonotype: Germline is not matched at one junction end, which may reflect a read error. This CDR3 reads CASSSHSYQPQHF. The DNA of the CDR3 is TGTGCCAGCAGTTCTCACAGTTATCAGCCCCAGCATTTT. The genes are TRBV24-1 and TRBJ1-5; D ambiguous. Germline CDR1 KGHDR, CDR2 SFDVKD. The CDR3 runs 13 residues.

The J gene is TRBJ1-3, the V gene TRBV20-1; D possibly corresponds to TRBD1 (5 bases). Germline V gene lookup returns CDR1 DFQATT and CDR2 SNEGSKA (reference sequence). V lost 5 bases and J 1 base, leaving 9 bases between the germline ends. This CDR3 region has 13 residues. The CDR3 coding sequence is TGCAGTGCTGAAGGGGTTTCTGGAAACACCATATATTTT. Translating gives CSAEGVSGNTIYF.

The genes are TRBV2 and TRBJ2-7; TRBD1 matches at 10 bases. Germline-derived CDR1 and CDR2 are SNHLY and FYNNEI. Trimming at V came to 6 bases and at J to 6 bases, leaving 11 bases not matched to a gene. There are 15 residues in the CDR3. The CDR3 loop is CASSSRDRGPSEQYF. CDR3 sequence (DNA): TGTGCCAGCAGCTCCAGGGACAGGGGACCCTCCGAGCAGTACTTC.

This chain links TRBV20-1 with TRBJ2-3; no clear D gene. V was trimmed by 5 bases and J by 5 bases, leaving 5 bases between them. CDR1 is DFQATT and CDR2 is SNEGSKA in the germline V gene (reference sequence). CDR3 length: 10 amino acids. CDR3 sequence (DNA): TGCAGTGCTCTTCAAGATACGCAGTATTTT. It specifies CSALQDTQYF.

V and J are TRBV5-1 and TRBJ1-6, with D unresolved. Germline V gene lookup returns CDR1 SGHRS and CDR2 YFSETQ. V was cut by 4 bases and J by 7 bases, with 15 bases left in between. The CDR3 is 15 amino acids. The chain's CDR3 is CASSPAGVRNSPLHF. The CDR3, as DNA: TGCGCCAGCAGCCCCGCGGGAGTAAGGAATTCACCCCTCCACTTT.